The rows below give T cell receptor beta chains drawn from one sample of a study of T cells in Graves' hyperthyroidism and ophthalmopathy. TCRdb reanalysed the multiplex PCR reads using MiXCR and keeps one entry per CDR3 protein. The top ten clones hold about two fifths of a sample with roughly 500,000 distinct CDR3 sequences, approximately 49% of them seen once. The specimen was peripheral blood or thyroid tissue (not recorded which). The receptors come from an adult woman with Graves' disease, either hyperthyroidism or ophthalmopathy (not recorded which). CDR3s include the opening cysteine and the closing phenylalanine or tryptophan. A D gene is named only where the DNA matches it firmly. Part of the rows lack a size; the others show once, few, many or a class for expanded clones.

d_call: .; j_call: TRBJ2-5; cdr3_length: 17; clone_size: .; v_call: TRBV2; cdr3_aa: CASSKYWGSLASETQYF; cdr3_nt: TGTGCCAGCAGTAAATATTGGGGATCGCTAGCTTCAGAGACCCAGTACTTC
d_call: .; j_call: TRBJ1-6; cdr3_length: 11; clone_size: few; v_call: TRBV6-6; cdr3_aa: CASGGDSPLHF; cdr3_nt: TGTGCCAGTGGTGGGGATTCACCCCTCCACTTT
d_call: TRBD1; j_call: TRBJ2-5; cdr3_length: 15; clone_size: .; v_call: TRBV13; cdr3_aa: CASSFSTGGEETQYF; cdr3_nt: TGTGCCAGCAGCTTCTCGACAGGGGGCGAGGAGACCCAGTACTTC
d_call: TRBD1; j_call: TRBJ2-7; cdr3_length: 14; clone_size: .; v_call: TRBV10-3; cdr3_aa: CAISGDRGNHEQYF; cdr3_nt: TGTGCCATCAGCGGGGACAGGGGTAATCACGAGCAGTACTTC
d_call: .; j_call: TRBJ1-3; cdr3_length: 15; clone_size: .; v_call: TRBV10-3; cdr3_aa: CAISDWTDSGNTIYF; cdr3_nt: TGTGCCATCAGTGACTGGACGGACTCTGGAAACACCATATATTTT
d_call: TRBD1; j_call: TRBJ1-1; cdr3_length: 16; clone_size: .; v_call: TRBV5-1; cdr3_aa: CASSYSTGGYDTEAFF; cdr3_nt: TGCGCCAGCAGCTACTCGACAGGGGGCTACGACACTGAAGCTTTCTTT
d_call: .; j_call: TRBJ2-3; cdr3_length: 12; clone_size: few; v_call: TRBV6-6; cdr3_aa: CASSPLPDTQYF; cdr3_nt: TGTGCCAGCAGTCCCTTGCCAGATACGCAGTATTTT
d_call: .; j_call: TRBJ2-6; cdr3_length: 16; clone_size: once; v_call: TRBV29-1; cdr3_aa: CSVAGLTSSGANVLTF; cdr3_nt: TGCAGCGTTGCAGGGCTCACCAGCTCTGGGGCCAACGTCCTGACTTTC
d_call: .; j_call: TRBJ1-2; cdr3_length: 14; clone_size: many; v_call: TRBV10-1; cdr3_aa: CASSETEKFYGYTF; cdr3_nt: TGCGCCAGCAGCGAGACAGAGAAATTCTATGGCTACACCTTC
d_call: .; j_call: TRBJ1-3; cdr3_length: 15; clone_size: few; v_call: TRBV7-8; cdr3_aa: CASSNTDRTGDTIYF; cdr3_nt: TGTGCCAGCAGTAATACTGACAGAACCGGGGACACCATATATTTT
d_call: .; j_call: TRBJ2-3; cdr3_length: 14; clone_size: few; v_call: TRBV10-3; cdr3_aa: CAISDSDSSDTQYF; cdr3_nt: TGTGCCATCAGTGACTCGGACAGCTCAGATACGCAGTATTTT
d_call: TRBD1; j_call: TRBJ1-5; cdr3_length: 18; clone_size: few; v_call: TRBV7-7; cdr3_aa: CASSQSPGTGRGNQPQHF; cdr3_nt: TGTGCTAGCAGCCAAAGTCCCGGGACAGGGCGAGGCAATCAGCCCCAGCATTTT
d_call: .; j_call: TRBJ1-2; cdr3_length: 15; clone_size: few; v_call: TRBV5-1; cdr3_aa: CASSGPSTGSGGYTF; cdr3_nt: TGCGCCAGCAGCGGGCCTTCAACAGGGTCTGGAGGCTACACCTTC
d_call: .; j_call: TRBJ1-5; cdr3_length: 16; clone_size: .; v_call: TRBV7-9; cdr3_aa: CASSLGWEGNNQPQHF; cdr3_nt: TGTGCCAGCAGTTTAGGATGGGAGGGAAACAATCAGCCCCAGCATTTT
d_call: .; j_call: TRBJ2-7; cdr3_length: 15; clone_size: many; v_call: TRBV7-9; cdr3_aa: CASSSVPRRTYEQYF; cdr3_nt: TGTGCCAGCAGCTCGGTGCCCAGGAGGACCTACGAGCAGTACTTC
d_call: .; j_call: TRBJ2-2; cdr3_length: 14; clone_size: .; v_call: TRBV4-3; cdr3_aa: CASSQMGQAGELFF; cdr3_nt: TGCGCCAGCAGCCAAATGGGGCAGGCCGGGGAGCTGTTTTTT
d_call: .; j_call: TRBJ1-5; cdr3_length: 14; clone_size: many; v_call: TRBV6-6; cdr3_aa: CASSPRGSQQPQHF; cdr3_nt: TGTGCCAGCAGCCCCCGCGGTTCCCAACAGCCCCAGCATTTT
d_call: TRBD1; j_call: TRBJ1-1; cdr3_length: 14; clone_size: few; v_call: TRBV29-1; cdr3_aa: CSVDGGQVNTEAFF; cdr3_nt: TGCAGCGTTGATGGGGGACAGGTGAACACTGAAGCTTTCTTT
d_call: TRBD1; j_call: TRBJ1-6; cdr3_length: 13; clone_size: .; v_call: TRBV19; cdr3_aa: CATRTGNNSPLHF; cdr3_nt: TGTGCCACCAGGACAGGAAATAATTCACCCCTCCACTTT
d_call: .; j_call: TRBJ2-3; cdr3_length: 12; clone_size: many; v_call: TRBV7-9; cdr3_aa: CASSKPTDTQYF; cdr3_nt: TGTGCCAGCAGCAAACCAACAGATACGCAGTATTTT
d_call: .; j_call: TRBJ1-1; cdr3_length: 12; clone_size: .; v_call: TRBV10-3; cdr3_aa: CATRAERAEAFF; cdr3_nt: TGTGCCACTCGGGCGGAAAGAGCTGAAGCTTTCTTT
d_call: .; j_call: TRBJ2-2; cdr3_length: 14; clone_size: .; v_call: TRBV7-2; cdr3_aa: CASRPGGNTGELFF; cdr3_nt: TGTGCCAGCCGACCTGGGGGGAACACCGGGGAGCTGTTTTTT
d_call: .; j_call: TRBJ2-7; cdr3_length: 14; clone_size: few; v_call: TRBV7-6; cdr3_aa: CASSLVQKSYEQYF; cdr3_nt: TGTGCCAGCAGCTTAGTCCAGAAATCCTACGAGCAGTACTTC
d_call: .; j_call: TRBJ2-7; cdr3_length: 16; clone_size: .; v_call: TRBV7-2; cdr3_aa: CASSASDRSNQPQQYF; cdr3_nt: TGTGCCAGCAGCGCTTCTGACAGGAGCAATCAGCCCCAGCAGTACTTC
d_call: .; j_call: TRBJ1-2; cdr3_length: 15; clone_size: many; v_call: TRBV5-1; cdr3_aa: CASSPTSDTHYGYTF; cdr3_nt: TGCGCCAGCAGCCCAACCTCTGACACGCACTATGGCTACACCTTC
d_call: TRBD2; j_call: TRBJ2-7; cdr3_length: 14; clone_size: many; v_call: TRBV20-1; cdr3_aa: CSARGLANSYEQYF; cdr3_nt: TGCAGTGCGAGAGGACTAGCGAACTCCTACGAGCAGTACTTC
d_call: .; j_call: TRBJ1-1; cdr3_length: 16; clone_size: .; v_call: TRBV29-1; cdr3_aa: CSLEAVSRRWNTEAFF; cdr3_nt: TGCAGCTTGGAGGCGGTCAGCCGTAGGTGGAACACTGAAGCTTTCTTT
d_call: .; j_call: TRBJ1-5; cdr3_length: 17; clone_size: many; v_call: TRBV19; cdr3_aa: CASSSERGSYSNQPQHF; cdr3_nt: TGTGCCAGTAGTAGTGAACGGGGCTCATATAGCAATCAGCCCCAGCATTTT
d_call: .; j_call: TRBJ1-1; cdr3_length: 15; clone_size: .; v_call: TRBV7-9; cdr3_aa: CASSPVGGRLTEAFF; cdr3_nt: TGTGCCAGCAGCCCTGTAGGGGGGCGTCTGACTGAAGCTTTCTTT
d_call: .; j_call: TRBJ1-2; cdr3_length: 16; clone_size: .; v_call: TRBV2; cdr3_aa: CASSESSDAAHESYTF; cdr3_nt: TGTGCCAGCAGTGAATCGTCCGACGCTGCCCATGAGAGCTACACCTTC
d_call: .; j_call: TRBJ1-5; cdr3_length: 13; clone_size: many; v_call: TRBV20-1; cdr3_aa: CSGTTTANQPQHF; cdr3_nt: TGCAGTGGAACCACGACAGCAAATCAGCCCCAGCATTTT
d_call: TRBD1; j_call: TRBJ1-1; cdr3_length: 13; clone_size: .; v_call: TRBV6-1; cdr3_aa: CASVETGLTEAFF; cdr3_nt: TGTGCCAGCGTTGAGACAGGGCTCACTGAAGCTTTCTTT
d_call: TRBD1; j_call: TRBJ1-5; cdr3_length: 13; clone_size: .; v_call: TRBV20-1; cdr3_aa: CSARHRGHQPQHF; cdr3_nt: TGCAGTGCCCGACACAGGGGGCACCAGCCCCAGCATTTT
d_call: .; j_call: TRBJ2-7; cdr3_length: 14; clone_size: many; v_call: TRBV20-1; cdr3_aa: CSAHSGGGLYEQYF; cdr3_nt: TGCAGTGCCCATTCTGGGGGAGGACTCTACGAGCAGTACTTC
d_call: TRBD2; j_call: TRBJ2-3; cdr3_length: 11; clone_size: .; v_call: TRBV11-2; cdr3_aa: CASSHGLAPYF; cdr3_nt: TGTGCCAGCAGCCATGGACTAGCACCGTACTTT
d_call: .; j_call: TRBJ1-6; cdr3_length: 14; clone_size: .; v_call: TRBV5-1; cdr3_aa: CASRWSRGNSPLHF; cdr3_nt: TGCGCCAGCAGATGGTCCAGGGGAAATTCACCCCTCCACTTT
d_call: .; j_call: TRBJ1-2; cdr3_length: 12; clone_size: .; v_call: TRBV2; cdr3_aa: CASSLDFRGYTF; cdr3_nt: TGTGCCAGCAGTTTAGATTTTCGTGGCTACACCTTC
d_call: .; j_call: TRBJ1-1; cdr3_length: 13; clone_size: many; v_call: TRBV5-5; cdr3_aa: CASSLRPNTEAFF; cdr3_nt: TGTGCCAGCAGCTTGCGGCCGAACACTGAAGCTTTCTTT
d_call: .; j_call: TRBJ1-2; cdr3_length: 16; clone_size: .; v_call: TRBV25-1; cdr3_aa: CASSEAGTPGVYGYTF; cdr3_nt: TGTGCCAGCAGTGAGGCCGGGACCCCGGGGGTCTATGGCTACACCTTC
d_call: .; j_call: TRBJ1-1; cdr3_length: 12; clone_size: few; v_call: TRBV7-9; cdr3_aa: CASSLDSWGAFF; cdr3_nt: TGTGCCAGCAGCTTAGACAGTTGGGGGGCTTTCTTT
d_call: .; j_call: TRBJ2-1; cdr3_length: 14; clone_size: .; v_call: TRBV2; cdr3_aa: CASSEILAANEQFF; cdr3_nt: TGTGCCAGCAGTGAGATTCTGGCGGCGAATGAGCAGTTCTTC
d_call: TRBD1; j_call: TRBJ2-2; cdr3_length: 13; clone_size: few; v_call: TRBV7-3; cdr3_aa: CASSQGDTGELFF; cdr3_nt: TGTGCCAGCAGCCAGGGGGACACCGGGGAGCTGTTTTTT
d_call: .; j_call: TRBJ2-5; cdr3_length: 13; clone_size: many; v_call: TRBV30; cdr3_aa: CAWSPTGWETQYF; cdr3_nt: TGTGCCTGGAGTCCGACGGGGTGGGAGACCCAGTACTTC
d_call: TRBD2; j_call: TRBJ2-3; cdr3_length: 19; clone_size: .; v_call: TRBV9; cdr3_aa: CASNTRTWDSGTMADTQYF; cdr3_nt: TGTGCCAGCAATACAAGGACCTGGGATAGCGGGACGATGGCAGATACGCAGTATTTT
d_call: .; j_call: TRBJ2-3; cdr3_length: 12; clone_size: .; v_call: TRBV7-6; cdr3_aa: CASSFGTDTQYF; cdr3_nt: TGTGCCAGCAGCTTTGGGACAGATACGCAGTATTTT
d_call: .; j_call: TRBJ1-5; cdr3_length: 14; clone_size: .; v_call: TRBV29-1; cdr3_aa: CSVEGGGLDQPQHF; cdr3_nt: TGCAGCGTTGAAGGGGGAGGACTAGATCAGCCCCAGCATTTT
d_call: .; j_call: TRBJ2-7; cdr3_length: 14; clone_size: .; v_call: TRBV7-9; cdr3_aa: CASSPPSYTYEQYF; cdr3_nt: TGTGCCAGCTCACCACCCTCCTATACCTACGAGCAGTACTTC
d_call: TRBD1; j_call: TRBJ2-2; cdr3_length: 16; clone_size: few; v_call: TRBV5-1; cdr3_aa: CASRTGTAARWGELFF; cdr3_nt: TGCGCCAGCAGAACCGGGACAGCCGCGAGGTGGGGGGAGCTGTTTTTT
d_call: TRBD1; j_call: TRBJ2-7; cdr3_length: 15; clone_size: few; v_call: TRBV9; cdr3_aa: CASSVTGAHSYEQYF; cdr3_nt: TGTGCCAGCAGCGTGACAGGGGCCCACTCCTACGAGCAGTACTTC